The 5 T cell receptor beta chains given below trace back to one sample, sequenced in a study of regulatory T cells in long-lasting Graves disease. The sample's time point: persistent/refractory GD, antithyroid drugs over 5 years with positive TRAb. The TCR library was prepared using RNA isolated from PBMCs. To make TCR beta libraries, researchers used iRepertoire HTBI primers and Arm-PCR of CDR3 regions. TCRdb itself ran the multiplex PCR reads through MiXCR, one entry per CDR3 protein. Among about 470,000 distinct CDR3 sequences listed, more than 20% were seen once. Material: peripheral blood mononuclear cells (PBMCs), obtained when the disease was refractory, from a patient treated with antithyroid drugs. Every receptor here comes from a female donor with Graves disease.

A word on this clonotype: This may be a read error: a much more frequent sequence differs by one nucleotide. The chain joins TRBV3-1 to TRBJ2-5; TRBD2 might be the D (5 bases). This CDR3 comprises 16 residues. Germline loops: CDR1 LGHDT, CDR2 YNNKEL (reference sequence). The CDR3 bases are TGTGTCAGCAGCCCACCCTCCGGGATTTGGAAAGAGACCCAGTACTTC. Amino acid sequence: CVSSPPSGIWKETQYF.

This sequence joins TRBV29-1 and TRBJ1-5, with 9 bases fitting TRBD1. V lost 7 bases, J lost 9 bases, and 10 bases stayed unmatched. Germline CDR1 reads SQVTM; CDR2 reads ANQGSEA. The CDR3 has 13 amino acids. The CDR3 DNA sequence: TGCAGCGCCGAAGAAGTGGGACAGGGGCCCCAGCATTTT. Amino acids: CSAEEVGQGPQHF.

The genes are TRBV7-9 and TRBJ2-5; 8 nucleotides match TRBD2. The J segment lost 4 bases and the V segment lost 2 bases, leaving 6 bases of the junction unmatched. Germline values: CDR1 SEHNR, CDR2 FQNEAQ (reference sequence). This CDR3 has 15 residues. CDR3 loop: CASSLLREGVETQYF. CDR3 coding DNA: TGTGCCAGCAGCTTACTTCGGGAGGGGGTAGAGACCCAGTACTTC.

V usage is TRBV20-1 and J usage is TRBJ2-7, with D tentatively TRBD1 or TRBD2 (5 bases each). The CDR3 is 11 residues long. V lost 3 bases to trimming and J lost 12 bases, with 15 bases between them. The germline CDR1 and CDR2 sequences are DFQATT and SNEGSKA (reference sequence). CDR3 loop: CSASPGPSRYF. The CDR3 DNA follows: TGCAGTGCTAGTCCGGGGCCGAGCCGGTACTTC.

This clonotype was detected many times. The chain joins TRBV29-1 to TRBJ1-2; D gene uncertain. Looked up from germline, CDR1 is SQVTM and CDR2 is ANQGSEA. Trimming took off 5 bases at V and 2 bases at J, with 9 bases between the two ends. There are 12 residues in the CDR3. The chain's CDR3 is CSVYIINYGYTF. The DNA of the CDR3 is TGCAGCGTTTACATCATAAACTATGGCTACACCTTC.